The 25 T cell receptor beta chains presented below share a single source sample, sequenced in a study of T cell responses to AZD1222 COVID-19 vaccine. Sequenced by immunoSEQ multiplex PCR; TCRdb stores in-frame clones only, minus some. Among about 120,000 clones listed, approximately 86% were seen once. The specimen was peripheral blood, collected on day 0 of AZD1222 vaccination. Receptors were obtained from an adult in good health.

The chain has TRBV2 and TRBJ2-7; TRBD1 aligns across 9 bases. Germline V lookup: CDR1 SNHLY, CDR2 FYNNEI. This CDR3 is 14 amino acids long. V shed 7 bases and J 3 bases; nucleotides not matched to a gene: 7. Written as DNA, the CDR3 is TGTGCCAGCACAGGCCGGGACAGGGTCTACGAGCAGTACTTC. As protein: CASTGRDRVYEQYF. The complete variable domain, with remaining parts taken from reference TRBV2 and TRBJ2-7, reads EPEVTQTPSHQVTQMGQEVILRCVPISNHLYFYWYRQILGQKVEFLVSFYNNEISEKSEIFDDQFSVERPDGSNFTLKIRSTKLEDSAMYFCASTGRDRVYEQYFGPGTRLTVT.

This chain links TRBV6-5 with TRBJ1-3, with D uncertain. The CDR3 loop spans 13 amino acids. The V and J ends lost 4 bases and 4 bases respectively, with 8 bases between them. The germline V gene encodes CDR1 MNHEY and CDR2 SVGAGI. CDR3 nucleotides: TGTGCCAGCAGTTGGGAAAGGGGAAACACCATATATTTT. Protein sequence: CASSWERGNTIYF.

CDR3 nucleotide sequence: TGTGCCAGTAGTATAACGGGGACTTACACAGATACGCAGTATTTT. Translated: CASSITGTYTDTQYF. V and J are TRBV19 and TRBJ2-3; the D gene is possibly TRBD2 (6 bases). The CDR3 covers 15 residues. Germline V CDR1 and CDR2: LNHDA, SQIVND (reference sequence). Trimming stripped 2 bases from V and 2 bases from J, with 11 bases between.

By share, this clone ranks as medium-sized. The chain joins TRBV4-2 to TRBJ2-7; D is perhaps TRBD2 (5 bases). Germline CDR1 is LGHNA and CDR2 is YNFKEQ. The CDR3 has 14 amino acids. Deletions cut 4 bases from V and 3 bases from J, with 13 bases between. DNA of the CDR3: TGTGCCAGCAGCCCCGGGGTTGGAGACTACGAGCAGTACTTC. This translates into CASSPGVGDYEQYF.

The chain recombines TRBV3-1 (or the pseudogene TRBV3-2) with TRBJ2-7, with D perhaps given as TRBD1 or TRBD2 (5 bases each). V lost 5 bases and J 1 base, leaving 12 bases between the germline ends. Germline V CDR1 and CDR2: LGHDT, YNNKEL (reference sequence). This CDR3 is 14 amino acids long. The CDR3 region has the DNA TGTGCCAGCAGCTCCCGGGGCGGGTCCTACGAGCAGTACTTC. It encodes CASSSRGGSYEQYF.

CDR3 DNA sequence: TGTGCCAGTAAATCGGGGACTGAAGCTTTCTTT. Encoded protein: CASKSGTEAFF. The chain recombines TRBV19 with TRBJ1-1; D call uncertain. The V and J ends lost 7 bases and 5 bases respectively, with 8 bases between them. The CDR3 runs 11 residues. Per the germline V gene, CDR1 is LNHDA and CDR2 is SQIVND (reference sequence).

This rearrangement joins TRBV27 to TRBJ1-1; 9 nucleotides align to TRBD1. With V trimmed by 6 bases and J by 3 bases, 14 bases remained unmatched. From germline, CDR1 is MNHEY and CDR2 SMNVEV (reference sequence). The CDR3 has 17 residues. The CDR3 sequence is CASRATNPGQGDTEAFF. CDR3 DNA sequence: TGTGCCAGCAGGGCCACCAATCCGGGACAGGGAGACACTGAAGCTTTCTTT.

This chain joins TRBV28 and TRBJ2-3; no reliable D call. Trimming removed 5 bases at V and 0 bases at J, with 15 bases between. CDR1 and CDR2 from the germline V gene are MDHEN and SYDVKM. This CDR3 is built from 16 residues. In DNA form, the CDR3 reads TGTGCCAGCAGTCCACCTACCCGCGTAAGCACAGATACGCAGTATTTT. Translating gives CASSPPTRVSTDTQYF. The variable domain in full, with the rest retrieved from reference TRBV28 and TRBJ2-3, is DVKVTQSSRYLVKRTGEKVFLECVQDMDHENMFWYRQDPGLGLRLIYFSYDVKMKEKGDIPEGYSVSREKKERFSLILESASTNQTSMYLCASSPPTRVSTDTQYFGPGTRLTVL.

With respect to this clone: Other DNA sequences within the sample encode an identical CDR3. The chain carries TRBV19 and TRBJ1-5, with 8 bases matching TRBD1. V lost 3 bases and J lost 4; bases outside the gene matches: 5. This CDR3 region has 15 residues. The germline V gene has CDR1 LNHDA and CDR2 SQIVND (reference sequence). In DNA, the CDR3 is TGTGCCAGTAGTATCACCGACAGGGGAAATCAGCCCCAGCATTTT. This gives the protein CASSITDRGNQPQHF.

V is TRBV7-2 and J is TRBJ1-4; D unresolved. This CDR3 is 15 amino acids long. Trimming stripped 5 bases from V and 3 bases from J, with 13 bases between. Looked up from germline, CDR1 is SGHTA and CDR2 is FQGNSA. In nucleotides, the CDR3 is TGTGCCAGCAGCCCCCGACATTCCCCTAATGAAAAACTGTTTTTT. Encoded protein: CASSPRHSPNEKLFF.

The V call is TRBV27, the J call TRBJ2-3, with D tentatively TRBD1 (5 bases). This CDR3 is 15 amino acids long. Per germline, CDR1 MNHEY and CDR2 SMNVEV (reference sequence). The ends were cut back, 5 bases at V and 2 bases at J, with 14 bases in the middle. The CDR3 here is CASSRSTVDTDTQYF. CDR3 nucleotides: TGTGCCAGCAGTCGGTCGACAGTAGACACAGATACGCAGTATTTT.

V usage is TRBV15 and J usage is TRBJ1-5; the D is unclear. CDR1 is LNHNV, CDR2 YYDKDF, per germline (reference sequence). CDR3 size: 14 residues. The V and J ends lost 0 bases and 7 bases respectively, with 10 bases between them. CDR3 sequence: CATSREGIYQPQHF. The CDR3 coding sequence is TGTGCCACCAGCAGAGAGGGGATATACCAGCCCCAGCATTTT.

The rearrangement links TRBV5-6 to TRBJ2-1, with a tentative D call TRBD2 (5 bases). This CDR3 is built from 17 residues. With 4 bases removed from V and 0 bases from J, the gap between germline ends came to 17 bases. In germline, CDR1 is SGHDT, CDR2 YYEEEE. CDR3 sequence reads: CASSPPEGGSSYNEQFF. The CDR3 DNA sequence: TGTGCCAGCAGCCCGCCTGAGGGTGGGAGCTCCTACAATGAGCAGTTCTTC.

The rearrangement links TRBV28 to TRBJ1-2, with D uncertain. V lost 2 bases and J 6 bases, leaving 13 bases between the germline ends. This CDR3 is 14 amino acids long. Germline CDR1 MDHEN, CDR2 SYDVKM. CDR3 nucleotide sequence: TGTGCCAGCAGTTTACCTCGGGGAACCAATGGCTACACCTTC. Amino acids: CASSLPRGTNGYTF.

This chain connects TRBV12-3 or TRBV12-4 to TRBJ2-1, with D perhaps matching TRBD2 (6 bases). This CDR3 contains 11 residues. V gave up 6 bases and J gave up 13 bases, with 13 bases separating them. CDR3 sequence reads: CASSLRGNQFF. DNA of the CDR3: TGTGCCAGCAGCCTCCGGGGGAACCAGTTCTTC.

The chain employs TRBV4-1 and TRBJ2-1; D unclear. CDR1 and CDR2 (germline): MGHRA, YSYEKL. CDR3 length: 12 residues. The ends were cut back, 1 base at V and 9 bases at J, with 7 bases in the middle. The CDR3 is CASSQGGGEQFF. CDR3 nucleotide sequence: TGCGCCAGCAGCCAAGGCGGTGGTGAGCAGTTCTTC.

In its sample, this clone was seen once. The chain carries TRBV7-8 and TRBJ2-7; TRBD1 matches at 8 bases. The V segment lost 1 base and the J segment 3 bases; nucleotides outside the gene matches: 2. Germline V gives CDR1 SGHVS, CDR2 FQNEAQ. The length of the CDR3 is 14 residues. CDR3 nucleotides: TGTGCCAGCAGCTTAGGGACAGGGATCTACGAGCAGTACTTC. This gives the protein CASSLGTGIYEQYF.

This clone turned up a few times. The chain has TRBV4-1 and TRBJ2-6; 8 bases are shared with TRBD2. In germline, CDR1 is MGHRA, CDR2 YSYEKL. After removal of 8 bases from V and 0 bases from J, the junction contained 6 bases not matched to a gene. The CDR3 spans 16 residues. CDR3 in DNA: TGCGCCAGCGCTCGGGGGGGGATCTCTGGGGCCAACGTCCTGACTTTC. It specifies CASARGGISGANVLTF.

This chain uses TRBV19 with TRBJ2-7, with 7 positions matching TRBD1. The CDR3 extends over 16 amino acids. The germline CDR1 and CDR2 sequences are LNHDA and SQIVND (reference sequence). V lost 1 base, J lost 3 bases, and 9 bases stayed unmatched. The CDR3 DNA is TGTGCCAGTAGTATAGGTCGGCTGGGACAGAACTACGAGCAGTACTTC. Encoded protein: CASSIGRLGQNYEQYF.

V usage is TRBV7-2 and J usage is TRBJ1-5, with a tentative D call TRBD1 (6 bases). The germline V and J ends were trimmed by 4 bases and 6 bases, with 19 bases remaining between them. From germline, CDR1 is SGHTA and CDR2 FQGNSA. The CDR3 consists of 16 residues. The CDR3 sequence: CASSSPTGLRGQPQHF. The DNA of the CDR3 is TGTGCCAGCAGCTCACCGACAGGTCTCAGAGGTCAGCCCCAGCATTTT.

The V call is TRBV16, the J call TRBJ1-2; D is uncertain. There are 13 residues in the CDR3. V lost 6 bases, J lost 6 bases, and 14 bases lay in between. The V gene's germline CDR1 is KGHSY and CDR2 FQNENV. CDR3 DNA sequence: TGTGCCAGCAGTCTAAAAACGGTCAATGGCTACACCTTC. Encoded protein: CASSLKTVNGYTF.

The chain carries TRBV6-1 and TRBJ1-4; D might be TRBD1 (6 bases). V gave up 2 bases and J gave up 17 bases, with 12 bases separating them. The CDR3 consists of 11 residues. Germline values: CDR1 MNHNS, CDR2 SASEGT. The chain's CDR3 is CASSERGGSFF. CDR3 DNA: TGTGCCAGCAGTGAAAGGGGGGGCTCTTTTTTT.

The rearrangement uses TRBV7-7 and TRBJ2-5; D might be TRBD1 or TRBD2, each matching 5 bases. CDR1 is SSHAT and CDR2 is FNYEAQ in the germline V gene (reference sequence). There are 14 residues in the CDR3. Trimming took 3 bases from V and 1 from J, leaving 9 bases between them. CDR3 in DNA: TGTGCCAGCAGCTTGGGGGTCCTCCAAGAGACCCAGTACTTC. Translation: CASSLGVLQETQYF. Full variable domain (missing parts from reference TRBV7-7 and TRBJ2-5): GAGVSQSPRYKVTKRGQDVTLRCDPISSHATLYWYQQALGQGPEFLTYFNYEAQPDKSGLPSDRFSAERPEGSISTLTIQRTEQRDSAMYRCASSLGVLQETQYFGPGTRLLVL.

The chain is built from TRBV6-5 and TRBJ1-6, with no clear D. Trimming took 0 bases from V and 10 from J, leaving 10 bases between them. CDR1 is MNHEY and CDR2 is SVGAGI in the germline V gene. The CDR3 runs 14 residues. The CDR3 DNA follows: TGTGCCAGCAGTTACTCCACTAGGACCTCACCCCTCCACTTT. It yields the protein CASSYSTRTSPLHF.

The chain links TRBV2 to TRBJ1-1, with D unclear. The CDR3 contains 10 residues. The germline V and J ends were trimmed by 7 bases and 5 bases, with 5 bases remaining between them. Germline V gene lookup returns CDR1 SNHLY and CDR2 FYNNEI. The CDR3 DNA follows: TGTGCCAGCATCACTACTGAAGCTTTCTTT. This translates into CASITTEAFF.